The rows below give T cell receptor beta chains drawn from one sample of a study of beta chain features in type 1 diabetes. Profiling relied on immunoSEQ multiplex PCR, and the TCRdb table lists in-frame clones only, not all of them. The table lists around 710,000 clones, roughly 12% of them singletons. Sequences were obtained from naive CD4+ T cells from blood. These receptors all come from a young man with type 1 diabetes. Each CDR3 is given with its conserved first and last residue. A D gene is named only where the DNA matches it firmly. Part of the rows lack a size; the others show once, few, many or a class for expanded clones.

J gene	CDR3 length	V gene	D gene	clone size	CDR3 DNA	CDR3 protein
TRBJ2-3	14	TRBV5-6	TRBD1	NA	TGTGCCAGCAGCTCGGACAGGTTCACAGATACGCAGTATTTT	CASSSDRFTDTQYF
TRBJ1-4	13	TRBV30	NA	NA	TGTGCCTGGAGTCCAGGGTTAAGAGAAAAACTGTTTTTT	CAWSPGLREKLFF
TRBJ2-7	15	TRBV27	TRBD1	few	TGTGCCAGCAGACCCTCGGGGACAGGGAACTACGAGCAGTACTTC	CASRPSGTGNYEQYF
TRBJ2-2	16	TRBV9	NA	few	TGTGCCAGCAGCGTAACTCGCCGCACGAACACCGGGGAGCTGTTTTTT	CASSVTRRTNTGELFF
TRBJ2-7	14	TRBV2	TRBD1	NA	TGTGCCAGCAGCATACAGGGGGCGTCCTACGAGCAGTACTTC	CASSIQGASYEQYF
TRBJ2-1	16	TRBV10-3	TRBD2	NA	TGTGCCATCAGTGGGGCTAGCGGGGATCCCTACAATGAGCAGTTCTTC	CAISGASGDPYNEQFF
TRBJ2-2	12	TRBV11-2	NA	few	TGTGCCAGCACCCTCCTCCCCGGGGAGCTGTTTTTT	CASTLLPGELFF
TRBJ2-3	13	TRBV9	NA	few	TGTGCCAGCAGCGTAGACGATGGAGATACGCAGTATTTT	CASSVDDGDTQYF
TRBJ2-1	16	TRBV4-2	TRBD1	NA	TGTGCCAGCAGGCCCCAGGGGGATGGGCCCTACAATGAGCAGTTCTTC	CASRPQGDGPYNEQFF
TRBJ2-5	16	TRBV19	TRBD2	NA	TGTGCCAGTAGTATAGGGGGTAGCGGGGGCCAAGAGACCCAGTACTTC	CASSIGGSGGQETQYF
TRBJ2-7	14	TRBV28	TRBD2	NA	TGTGCCAGCAGTCCTCTAGCGGGGGCCCACGAGCAGTACTTC	CASSPLAGAHEQYF
TRBJ2-5	11	TRBV5-1	NA	few	TGCGCCAGCAGCTTGAGAGAGACCCAGTACTTC	CASSLRETQYF
TRBJ2-2	13	TRBV5-6	NA	few	TGTGCCAGCAGCGGAAGGAGGACCGGGGAGCTGTTTTTT	CASSGRRTGELFF
TRBJ2-1	17	TRBV7-8	NA	few	TGTGCCAGCAGCTGGGGAGTAGCGCCGAGCTCCTACAATGAGCAGTTCTTC	CASSWGVAPSSYNEQFF
TRBJ1-4	14	TRBV18	NA	few	TGTGCCAGCTCACTCGGGACGGCTAATGAAAAACTGTTTTTT	CASSLGTANEKLFF
TRBJ1-6	18	TRBV23-1	NA	NA	TGCGCCAGCAGTCAAGGAATACCTATCCGCTCCTATAATTCACCCCTCCACTTT	CASSQGIPIRSYNSPLHF
TRBJ1-1	14	TRBV4-2	TRBD1	NA	TGTGCCAGCAGCCCAGATACAGGGGGCACTGAAGCTTTCTTT	CASSPDTGGTEAFF
TRBJ2-3	14	TRBV29-1	NA	NA	TGCAGCGTCCTAGGGGCCGGAAGCACAGATACGCAGTATTTT	CSVLGAGSTDTQYF
TRBJ1-2	14	TRBV14	NA	NA	TGTGCCAGCAGCCAAGCCAGCAGGGCAACTGGCTACACCTTC	CASSQASRATGYTF
TRBJ1-4	15	TRBV7-2	TRBD1	few	TGTGCCAGCAGCTTCAATACAGGGGGCGGCGAAAAACTGTTTTTT	CASSFNTGGGEKLFF
TRBJ1-3	17	TRBV29-1	NA	NA	TGCAGCGTTGAAATGCAGGGACAATTCCCCTCTGGAAACACCATATATTTT	CSVEMQGQFPSGNTIYF
TRBJ2-1	14	TRBV14	NA	many	TGTGCCAGCAGCCAAGATATTTGGGCGCATGAGCAGTTCTTC	CASSQDIWAHEQFF
TRBJ2-3	14	TRBV5-4	NA	few	TGTGCCAGCAGCTCCCGGGCCCGGGAAGATACGCAGTATTTT	CASSSRAREDTQYF
TRBJ1-2	15	TRBV5-1	NA	NA	TGCGCCAGCAGCGAGATGACAGCCGGAGCCGGTGGCTACACCTTC	CASSEMTAGAGGYTF
TRBJ2-5	15	TRBV30	NA	NA	TGTGCCTGGAGTGTACTGGGACAACAACAAGAGACCCAGTACTTC	CAWSVLGQQQETQYF
TRBJ1-1	13	TRBV27	TRBD1	NA	TGTGCCAGCAGTTCCGGACAGGGGACTGAAGCTTTCTTT	CASSSGQGTEAFF